This is a list of T cell receptor beta chains from one sample in a study of cytomegalovirus exposure and HLA in healthy donors. Repertoires were generated with immunoSEQ multiplex PCR, while TCRdb's copy carries only in-frame clones and drops some. The sample has roughly 99,000 clones, around 73% seen once; the top ten hold 7.8%. The source material was PBMCs. Receptor source: a young man in good health and CMV-seronegative. Each CDR3 is given with its conserved first and last residue. A D gene is named only where the DNA matches it firmly. The size of a clone is reported for some rows only, either as once, few or many, or as a class for expanded clones.

J | D | V | size | CDR3 | DNA
TRBJ2-1 | . | TRBV10-3 | . | CAISGGTYNEQFF | TGTGCCATCAGTGGGGGGACTTACAATGAGCAGTTCTTC
TRBJ2-3 | . | TRBV7-9 | . | CASSIGLDLAIDTQYF | TGTGCCAGCAGCATAGGGCTGGATCTAGCAATAGATACGCAGTATTTT
TRBJ2-7 | . | TRBV7-9 | . | CASSSVGFGEQYF | TGTGCCAGCAGCTCCGTCGGGTTCGGGGAGCAGTACTTC
TRBJ1-1 | TRBD1 | TRBV7-6 | . | CASSGGTANTEAFF | TGTGCCAGCAGCGGGGGGACAGCAAACACTGAAGCTTTCTTT
TRBJ1-3 | TRBD1 | TRBV27 | few | CASSPSLTGTVAGNTIYF | TGTGCCAGCAGTCCCTCCCTAACCGGGACAGTGGCTGGAAACACCATATATTTT
TRBJ2-5 | TRBD1 | TRBV19 | . | CATKWGTGGEETQYF | TGTGCCACCAAGTGGGGGACAGGGGGCGAAGAGACCCAGTACTTC
TRBJ2-7 | TRBD1 | TRBV28 | . | CASNWDRTKAEQYF | TGTGCCAGCAACTGGGACAGAACTAAGGCCGAGCAGTACTTC
TRBJ1-1 | TRBD1 | TRBV7-9 | once | CASSPQTGSRGTEAFF | TGTGCCAGCAGCCCACAGACAGGGTCGAGGGGCACTGAAGCTTTCTTT
TRBJ1-2 | . | TRBV6-1 | . | CASSEVGRGLYGYTF | TGTGCCAGCAGTGAAGTGGGCAGGGGCCTCTATGGCTACACCTTC
TRBJ2-1 | TRBD2 | TRBV9 | . | CASSVADLAGGWYNEQFF | TGTGCCAGCAGCGTAGCGGATCTAGCGGGGGGGTGGTACAATGAGCAGTTCTTC
TRBJ2-7 | TRBD1 | TRBV30 | . | CACSGTGTYEQYF | TGTGCCTGCTCCGGGACAGGGACCTACGAGCAGTACTTC
TRBJ1-5 | . | TRBV19 | . | CASSISGNQPQHF | TGTGCCAGTAGTATTTCGGGGAATCAGCCCCAGCATTTT
TRBJ1-1 | TRBD1 | TRBV5-1 | . | CASSFEVTGDTEAFF | TGCGCCAGCAGCTTCGAAGTAACAGGGGACACTGAAGCTTTCTTT
TRBJ2-1 | TRBD2 | TRBV19 | . | CASRVSGSGSYNEQFF | TGTGCCAGTAGGGTTAGCGGGAGTGGTTCCTACAATGAGCAGTTCTTC
TRBJ1-1 | . | TRBV5-1 | few | CASAPTGEGGTNTEAFF | TGCGCCAGCGCCCCGACGGGGGAGGGAGGCACGAACACTGAAGCTTTCTTT